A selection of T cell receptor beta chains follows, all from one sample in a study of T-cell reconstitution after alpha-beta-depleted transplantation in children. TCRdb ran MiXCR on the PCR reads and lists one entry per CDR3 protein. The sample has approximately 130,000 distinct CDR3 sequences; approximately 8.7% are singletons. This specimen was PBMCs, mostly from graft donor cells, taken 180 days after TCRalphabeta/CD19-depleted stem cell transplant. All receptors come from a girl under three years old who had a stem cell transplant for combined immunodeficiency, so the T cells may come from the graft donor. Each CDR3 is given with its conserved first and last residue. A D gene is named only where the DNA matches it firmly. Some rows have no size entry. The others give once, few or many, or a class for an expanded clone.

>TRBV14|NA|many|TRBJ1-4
CASSRLGEKLFF
TGTGCCAGCAGCCGACTCGGCGAAAAACTGTTTTTT
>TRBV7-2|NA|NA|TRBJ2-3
CASSPLGGPGDTQYF
TGTGCCAGCAGCCCCCTTGGTGGCCCGGGAGATACGCAGTATTTT
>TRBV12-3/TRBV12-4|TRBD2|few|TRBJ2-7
CASSKGLAGVYEQYF
TGTGCCAGCTCGAAGGGGCTAGCGGGAGTGTACGAGCAGTACTTC
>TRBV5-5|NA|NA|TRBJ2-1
CASSLDGRLSYNEQFF
TGTGCCAGCAGCTTGGATGGCAGACTCTCCTACAATGAGCAGTTCTTC
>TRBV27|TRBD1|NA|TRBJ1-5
CASSYRGISNQPQHF
TGTGCCAGCAGTTACAGGGGAATCTCCAATCAGCCCCAGCATTTT
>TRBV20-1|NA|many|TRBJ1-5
CSARARLGQPQHF
TGCAGTGCTAGAGCTCGGCTCGGACAGCCCCAGCATTTT
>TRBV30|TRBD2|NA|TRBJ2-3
CAWSVRRGGTDTQYF
TGTGCCTGGAGTGTACGTCGGGGGGGAACAGATACGCAGTATTTT
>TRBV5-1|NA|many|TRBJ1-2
CASSLERYGYTF
TGCGCCAGCAGCTTGGAGCGATATGGCTACACCTTC
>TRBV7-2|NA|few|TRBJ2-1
CASSLHIGQGGGEQFF
TGTGCCAGCAGCTTACATATTGGACAGGGAGGGGGCGAGCAGTTCTTC
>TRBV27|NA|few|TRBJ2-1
CASSFRRAYNEQFF
TGTGCCAGCAGTTTCAGGAGGGCCTACAATGAGCAGTTCTTC
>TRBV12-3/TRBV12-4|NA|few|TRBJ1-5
CASSFMASNQPQHF
TGTGCCAGCAGTTTCATGGCTAGCAATCAGCCCCAGCATTTT
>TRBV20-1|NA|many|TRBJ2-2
CSARKGGHTGELFF
TGCAGTGCTAGAAAGGGGGGTCACACCGGGGAGCTGTTTTTT
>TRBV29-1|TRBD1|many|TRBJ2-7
CSVTGANYEQYF
TGCAGCGTGACAGGGGCCAACTACGAGCAGTACTTC
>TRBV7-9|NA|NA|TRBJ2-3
CASSLGWSSTDTQYF
TGTGCCAGCAGCTTAGGTTGGAGTTCCACAGATACGCAGTATTTT
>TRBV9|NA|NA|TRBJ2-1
CASSVAGGWVEQFF
TGTGCCAGCAGCGTAGCTGGGGGGTGGGTTGAGCAGTTCTTC
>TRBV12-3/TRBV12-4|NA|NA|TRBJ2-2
CASTPGGGGNGELFF
TGTGCCAGCACCCCGGGGGGAGGGGGCAACGGGGAGCTGTTTTTT
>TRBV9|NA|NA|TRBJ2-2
CASSASPGITGELFF
TGTGCCAGCAGCGCCTCTCCGGGGATCACCGGGGAGCTGTTTTTT
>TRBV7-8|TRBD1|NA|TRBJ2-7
CASSSDRRTYEQYF
TGTGCCAGCAGCTCGGACAGGCGGACCTACGAGCAGTACTTC
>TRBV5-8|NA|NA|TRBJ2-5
CAISPDGRGETQYF
TGTGCCATCAGCCCGGACGGCAGAGGGGAGACCCAGTACTTC
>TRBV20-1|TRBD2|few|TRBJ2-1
CSAPRLAGRNEQFF
TGCAGTGCCCCCCGACTAGCGGGACGGAATGAGCAGTTCTTC
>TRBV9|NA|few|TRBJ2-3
CASSVFQRTDTQYF
TGTGCCAGCAGCGTATTCCAGCGCACAGATACGCAGTATTTT
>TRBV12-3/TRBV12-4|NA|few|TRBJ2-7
CASSLGVRYYEQYF
TGTGCCAGCAGTTTGGGGGTGCGTTACTACGAGCAGTACTTC
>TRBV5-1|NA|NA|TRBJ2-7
CASSLVGATYEQYF
TGCGCCAGCAGCTTGGTAGGGGCTACCTACGAGCAGTACTTC
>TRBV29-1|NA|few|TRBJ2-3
CSVAIAGTDTQYF
TGCAGCGTTGCAATAGCGGGCACAGATACGCAGTATTTT
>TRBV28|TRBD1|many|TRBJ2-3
CASSFSQGAHTDTQYF
TGTGCCAGCAGTTTCTCACAGGGGGCCCACACAGATACGCAGTATTTT
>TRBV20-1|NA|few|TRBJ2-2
CSASRIPNTGELFF
TGCAGTGCGTCAAGGATCCCGAACACCGGGGAGCTGTTTTTT
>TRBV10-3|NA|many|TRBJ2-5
CAISPSARGTETQYF
TGTGCCATCAGTCCTAGCGCGCGGGGTACAGAGACCCAGTACTTC
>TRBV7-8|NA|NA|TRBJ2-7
CASSFAQGSYEQYF
TGTGCCAGCAGCTTCGCCCAGGGGAGCTACGAGCAGTACTTC
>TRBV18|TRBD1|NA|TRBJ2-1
CASSPLGQVTYNEQFF
TGTGCCAGCTCACCACTAGGACAGGTAACCTACAATGAGCAGTTCTTC
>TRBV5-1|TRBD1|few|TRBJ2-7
CASSPGQGLSYEQYF
TGCGCCAGCAGCCCCGGACAGGGCCTCTCCTACGAGCAGTACTTC
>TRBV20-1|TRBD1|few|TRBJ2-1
CSVQTGAYNEQFF
TGCAGTGTTCAGACAGGGGCCTACAATGAGCAGTTCTTC
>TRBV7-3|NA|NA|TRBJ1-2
CASSLAGFGYTF
TGTGCCAGCAGCTTGGCAGGGTTCGGCTACACCTTC
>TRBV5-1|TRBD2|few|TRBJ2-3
CASSLVGRGTDTQYF
TGCGCCAGCAGCTTGGTGGGGAGGGGCACAGATACGCAGTATTTT
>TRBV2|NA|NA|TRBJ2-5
CARCSPDGQETQYF
TGTGCCAGGTGCTCCCCGGACGGCCAAGAGACCCAGTACTTC
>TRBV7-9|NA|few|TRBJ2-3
CASKQGGALYGTDTQYF
TGTGCCAGCAAACAGGGAGGGGCACTATATGGCACAGATACGCAGTATTTT
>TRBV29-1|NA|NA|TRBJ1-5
CSVGRGRDQPQHF
TGCAGCGTTGGCCGGGGTCGGGATCAGCCCCAGCATTTT
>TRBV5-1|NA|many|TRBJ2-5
CASSLWGETQYF
TGCGCCAGCAGCTTGTGGGGAGAGACCCAGTACTTC
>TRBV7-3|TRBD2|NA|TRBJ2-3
CASSRIAGSTDTQYF
TGTGCCAGCAGCCGAATAGCGGGAAGCACAGATACGCAGTATTTT
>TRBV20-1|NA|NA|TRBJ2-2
CSAGGRANTGELFF
TGCAGTGCCGGGGGCAGGGCGAACACCGGGGAGCTGTTTTTT
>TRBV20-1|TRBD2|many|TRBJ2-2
CSAEGTGGFSGRSSKGTGELFF
TGCAGTGCCGAGGGCACAGGGGGATTTAGCGGGAGGTCCTCGAAAGGCACCGGGGAGCTGTTTTTT
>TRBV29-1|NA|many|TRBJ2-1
CSVGVGSSYNEQFF
TGCAGCGTTGGGGTCGGTAGCTCCTACAATGAGCAGTTCTTC
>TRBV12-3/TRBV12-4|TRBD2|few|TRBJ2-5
CASSLTSPQETQYF
TGTGCCAGCAGTTTGACTAGCCCACAAGAGACCCAGTACTTC
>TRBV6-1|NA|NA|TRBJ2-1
CASSDRLLPSYNEQFF
TGTGCCAGCAGTGATAGGCTTCTCCCCTCCTACAATGAGCAGTTCTTC
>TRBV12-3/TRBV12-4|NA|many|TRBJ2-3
CASTWDFTDTQYF
TGTGCCAGCACCTGGGACTTCACAGATACGCAGTATTTT
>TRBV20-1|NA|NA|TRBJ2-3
CSARASRDTQYF
TGCAGTGCTAGAGCCAGTCGAGATACGCAGTATTTT
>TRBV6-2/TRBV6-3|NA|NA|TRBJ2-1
CASGAGSSYNEQFF
TGTGCCAGCGGGGCTGGGAGCTCCTACAATGAGCAGTTCTTC
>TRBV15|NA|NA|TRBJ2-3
CATSPRVTRATDTQYF
TGTGCCACCAGCCCTAGGGTAACTAGGGCCACAGATACGCAGTATTTT
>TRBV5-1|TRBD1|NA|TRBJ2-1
CASSGGQGTYNEQFF
TGCGCCAGCAGTGGGGGACAGGGGACCTACAATGAGCAGTTCTTC
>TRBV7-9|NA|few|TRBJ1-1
CASRPQGQNTEAFF
TGTGCCAGCAGACCCCAGGGTCAGAACACTGAAGCTTTCTTT
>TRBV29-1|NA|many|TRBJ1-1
CSGEGPPEAFF
TGCAGCGGAGAGGGACCCCCTGAAGCTTTCTTT
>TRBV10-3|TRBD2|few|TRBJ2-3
CAISERLLAGGPTDTQYF
TGTGCCATCAGTGAGCGGCTACTAGCGGGGGGGCCGACAGATACGCAGTATTTT
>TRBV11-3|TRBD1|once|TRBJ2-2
CASSPQDRGDTGELFF
TGTGCCAGCAGCCCCCAGGACAGGGGGGACACCGGGGAGCTGTTTTTT
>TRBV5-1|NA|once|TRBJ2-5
CASSLALPFQETKYF
TGCGCCAGCAGCTTGGCCTTACCCTTCCAAGAGACCAAGTACTTC
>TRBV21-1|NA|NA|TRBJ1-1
CASSRPIQRPDKNTEAFF
TGTGCCAGCAGCCGCCCAATACAGAGGCCTGACAAGAACACTGAAGCTTTCTTT
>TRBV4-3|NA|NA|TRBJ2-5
CASSQDLAIWETQYF
TGCGCCAGCAGCCAAGATTTAGCGATTTGGGAGACCCAGTACTTC
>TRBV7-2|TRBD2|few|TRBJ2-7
CASSLNPPGGGEQYF
TGTGCCAGCAGCTTAAACCCCCCCGGGGGGGGCGAGCAGTACTTC
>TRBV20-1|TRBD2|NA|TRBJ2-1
CSARLAASFSYNEQFF
TGCAGTGCTAGACTAGCGGCCAGCTTTTCTTACAATGAGCAGTTCTTC
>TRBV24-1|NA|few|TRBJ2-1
CATSDSIAERYNEQFF
TGTGCCACCAGTGATTCGATCGCGGAACGGTACAATGAGCAGTTCTTC
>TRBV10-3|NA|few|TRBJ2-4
CAISDRGLTKNIQYF
TGTGCCATCAGTGACAGGGGCTTAACCAAAAACATTCAGTACTTC